This T cell receptor (beta chain) was documented in a study of blood T cell repertoires in COVID-19. With 0 bases removed from V and 0 bases from J, the gap between germline ends came to 6 bases. Germline V gene data show CDR1 as MNHEY and CDR2 as SVGAGI. This CDR3 has 14 residues. Per the original methods: Estimation of nucleated cell counts relied on the amplification of reference gene primers. Only in-frame clones appear in the TCRdb table, and some are missing; sequencing was by immunoSEQ multiplex PCR. V and J calls and clone size are given by that table; D and trimming were obtained from the DNA. Of over 200,000 clones listed, approximately 90% are singletons. Recruits, aged about 18 to 89 years, lived in under 25 US areas. Which cohort a participant joined came from the clinical history participants gave.

The chain recombines TRBV6-5 with TRBJ2-7; D call uncertain. The source of this sequence is a man aged 25-45 years who had recovered from COVID-19. The specimen sequenced was PBMCs or T cells enriched from blood (not recorded which). The CDR3 spells CASSYSQVSYEQYF. The CDR3 coding sequence is TGTGCCAGCAGTTACTCGCAGGTCTCCTACGAGCAGTACTTC.